A single sample is the source of the 21 T cell receptor beta chains below, sequenced in a study of blood T cell repertoires in COVID-19. Assay: immunoSEQ multiplex PCR; the TCRdb copy retains only in-frame clones and omits some. Of fewer than 600,000 clones in the sample, approximately 87% were seen once. Sample: PBMCs or T cells enriched from blood (not recorded which). The receptors derive from a woman aged 40 to 55 who had recovered from COVID-19.

In this sample, this clone turned up once. The chain recombines TRBV12-3 or TRBV12-4 with TRBJ2-5, with a possible D match to TRBD2 (5 bases). V was trimmed by 7 bases and J by 5 bases, leaving 11 bases between them. The CDR3 runs to 12 residues. The CDR3 DNA reads TGTGCCAGCAACGCCCCGGGGGAGACCCAGTACTTC. It encodes CASNAPGETQYF.

The V gene is TRBV30, the J gene TRBJ2-4, with no clear D. This CDR3 spans 15 amino acids. Germline values: CDR1 GTSNPN, CDR2 SVGIG (reference sequence). V dropped 0 bases and J dropped 1 base, with 10 bases sitting between them. The CDR3 here is CAWSVHGYAKNIQYF. The CDR3 nucleotides read TGTGCCTGGAGTGTACACGGGTATGCCAAAAACATTCAGTACTTC. Looking up the rest from reference TRBV30 and TRBJ2-4 gives the full variable domain: SQTIHQWPATLVQPVGSPLSLECTVEGTSNPNLYWYRQAAGRGLQLLFYSVGIGQISSEVPQNLSASRPQDRQFILSSKKLLLSDSGFYLCAWSVHGYAKNIQYFGAGTRLSVL.

The chain couples TRBV18 to TRBJ1-1; 11 positions agree with TRBD1. Germline V gives CDR1 KGHSH, CDR2 LQKENI. This CDR3 spans 19 amino acids. The V and J ends lost 2 bases and 0 bases, in that order; junction bases with no gene match: 11. This CDR3 is CASSPTPPGQGVLNTEAFF. In DNA form, the CDR3 reads TGTGCCAGCTCACCAACCCCACCGGGACAGGGGGTACTGAACACTGAAGCTTTCTTT.

The CDR3 nucleotides read TGCAGCGTTGAGGGCTCGAAGGGGGACTCCTACGAGCAGTACTTC. Translated: CSVEGSKGDSYEQYF. The chain uses TRBV29-1 and TRBJ2-7; the D gene is possibly TRBD1 (6 bases). Trimming shortened V by 3 bases and J by 0 bases, and 15 bases separated the two germline ends. Germline CDR1 is SQVTM and CDR2 is ANQGSEA. The CDR3 consists of 15 residues.

V gene TRBV5-4 combines with J gene TRBJ2-3, with D tentatively TRBD1 (6 bases). Germline V gives CDR1 SGHNT, CDR2 YYREEE (reference sequence). This CDR3 region has 14 residues. V gave up 4 bases and J gave up 2 bases, with 11 bases separating them. The CDR3 here is CASSPGQNTDTQYF. Written as DNA, the CDR3 is TGTGCCAGCAGCCCTGGACAGAACACAGATACGCAGTATTTT.

V gene TRBV18 combines with J gene TRBJ1-4; D remains unclear. The CDR3 has 16 amino acids. V was cut by 3 bases and J by 0 bases, with 11 bases left in between. Germline V CDR1 and CDR2: KGHSH, LQKENI. The chain's CDR3 is CASSPRALTTNEKLFF. CDR3 DNA sequence: TGTGCCAGCTCACCCCGCGCATTAACAACTAATGAAAAACTGTTTTTT.

The chain combines TRBV19 with TRBJ2-4; a possible D gene is TRBD1 (5 bases). Germline lookup yields CDR1 LNHDA and CDR2 SQIVND (reference sequence). Trimming stripped 0 bases from V and 7 bases from J, with 10 bases between. There are 14 residues in the CDR3. CDR3 in amino acids: CASSIDQGANIQYF. CDR3 DNA: TGTGCCAGTAGTATAGATCAGGGTGCGAACATTCAGTACTTC.

The chain is built from TRBV5-1 and TRBJ2-1, with TRBD2 matching over 12 bases. V lost 3 bases to trimming and J lost 5 bases; unmatched junction nucleotides: 3. The CDR3 contains 15 residues. CDR1 and CDR2 from the germline V gene are SGHRS and YFSETQ. Here the CDR3 reads CASSSRLAGDNEQFF. In nucleotides, the CDR3 is TGCGCCAGCAGCTCCAGACTAGCGGGAGACAATGAGCAGTTCTTC. Variable domain in full (rest from reference TRBV5-1 and TRBJ2-1): KAGVTQTPRYLIKTRGQQVTLSCSPISGHRSVSWYQQTPGQGLQFLFEYFSETQRNKGNFPGRFSGRQFSNSRSEMNVSTLELGDSALYLCASSSRLAGDNEQFFGPGTRLTVL.

V is TRBV2 and J is TRBJ1-2; 7 bases agree with TRBD1. The trim removed 5 bases at V and 5 bases at J, leaving 11 bases unmatched. Germline CDR1 and CDR2: SNHLY and FYNNEI. This CDR3 region has 15 residues. The CDR3 region has the DNA TGTGCCAGCAGTCAGGAACACCCAGGGGGTTATGGCTACACCTTC. Translating it yields CASSQEHPGGYGYTF.

This rearrangement joins TRBV11-2 to TRBJ1-2; D ambiguous. The CDR3 spans 18 residues. Between the trimmed V and J ends, which lost 0 bases and 2 bases, there was a span of 19 bases. Germline CDR1 is SGHAT and CDR2 is FQNNGV. CDR3 bases: TGTGCCAGCAGCTTAGATCGTCTAGTGCACTCTCGAAACTATGGCTACACCTTC. Protein product: CASSLDRLVHSRNYGYTF.

The chain employs TRBV7-2 and TRBJ2-5; 9 bases fit TRBD1. Germline lookup yields CDR1 SGHTA and CDR2 FQGNSA. This CDR3 is built from 14 residues. The trim removed 5 bases at V and 3 bases at J, leaving 4 bases unmatched. The CDR3 here is CASSVTGGEETQYF. CDR3 nucleotides: TGTGCCAGCAGCGTGACAGGGGGGGAAGAGACCCAGTACTTC.

The J gene is TRBJ2-7, the V gene TRBV19, with 8 bases identical to TRBD1. CDR3 size: 15 residues. Unmatched junction bases numbered 4, after V lost 3 bases and J lost 0 bases. Per the germline V gene, CDR1 is LNHDA and CDR2 is SQIVND (reference sequence). The CDR3 nucleotides read TGTGCCAGTAGTATTACAGGGGGTCCCTCCTACGAGCAGTACTTC. It specifies CASSITGGPSYEQYF.

The chain employs TRBV6-5 and TRBJ2-5; tentatively, D is TRBD2 (5 bases). The CDR3 totals 15 residues. V lost 6 bases and J 5 bases, leaving 19 bases between the germline ends. Looked up from germline, CDR1 is MNHEY and CDR2 is SVGAGI. CDR3 in DNA: TGTGCCAGCAGCTTCTGGGGTCCAAGAGGGGAGACCCAGTACTTC. The encoded protein is CASSFWGPRGETQYF.

The chain joins TRBV5-1 to TRBJ2-1, with 7 bases that match TRBD2. Germline V gives CDR1 SGHRS, CDR2 YFSETQ. V dropped 4 bases and J dropped 2; count of bases not matched to a gene: 9. The CDR3 length is 16 residues. The CDR3 is CASSPLISGPYNEQFF. The CDR3 DNA reads TGCGCCAGCAGCCCCTTAATTAGCGGGCCCTACAATGAGCAGTTCTTC. The whole variable domain, filled in from reference TRBV5-1 and TRBJ2-1, reads KAGVTQTPRYLIKTRGQQVTLSCSPISGHRSVSWYQQTPGQGLQFLFEYFSETQRNKGNFPGRFSGRQFSNSRSEMNVSTLELGDSALYLCASSPLISGPYNEQFFGPGTRLTVL.

This chain connects TRBV19 to TRBJ1-4; 9 nucleotides agree with TRBD1. V shed 4 bases, J shed 3 bases, and the junction held 0 bases outside the gene matches. Germline V gene sequence: CDR1 LNHDA, CDR2 SQIVND (reference sequence). CDR3 length equals 14 residues. CDR3 nucleotides: TGTGCCAGTAGTAGGACAGGGGCTAATGAAAAACTGTTTTTT. Amino acids: CASSRTGANEKLFF.

This chain uses TRBV15 with TRBJ1-2; D unclear. Germline lookup yields CDR1 LNHNV and CDR2 YYDKDF (reference sequence). This CDR3 contains 17 residues. Trimming cost V 0 bases and J 4 bases, with 18 bases left between them. CDR3 region: CATSREATSRGIYGYTF. CDR3 nucleotides: TGTGCCACCAGCAGAGAAGCCACCTCTCGGGGAATCTATGGCTACACCTTC.

This rearrangement joins TRBV7-8 to TRBJ1-2, with 7 bases aligning to TRBD1. With V trimmed by 5 bases and J by 2 bases, 8 bases remained unmatched. Looked up from germline, CDR1 is SGHVS and CDR2 is FQNEAQ. This CDR3 region has 15 residues. CDR3: CASSRGQDRNYGYTF. The CDR3 DNA is TGTGCCAGCAGCCGAGGGCAGGACAGGAACTATGGCTACACCTTC.

The gene calls are TRBV30 and TRBJ1-4; TRBD1 aligns across 8 bases. Germline assignment: CDR1 GTSNPN and CDR2 SVGIG (reference sequence). The junction had 2 bases not matched to a gene; V was cut back by 2 bases and J by 3 bases. The CDR3 length is 14 residues. CDR3 sequence: CAWSQGAPNEKLFF. The CDR3 nucleotides read TGTGCCTGGAGTCAGGGGGCCCCTAATGAAAAACTGTTTTTT.

The genes are TRBV14 and TRBJ2-3; 7 bases line up with TRBD2. CDR3 size: 15 residues. CDR1 is SGHDN, CDR2 FVKESK, per germline. Trimming removed 5 bases from V and 6 bases from J; junction bases left unmatched: 11. CDR3 DNA sequence: TGTGCCAGCAGCTGGAGGGCGGGAGCTGGGGATACGCAGTATTTT. Protein: CASSWRAGAGDTQYF.

The chain joins TRBV7-9 to TRBJ2-1, with 13 bases that match TRBD2. This CDR3 region has 14 residues. Germline V gene lookup returns CDR1 SEHNR and CDR2 FQNEAQ (reference sequence). The V and J ends lost 5 bases and 8 bases, in that order; junction bases with no gene match: 3. CDR3 residues: CASSPGLAGHEQFF. CDR3 nucleotides: TGTGCCAGCAGCCCGGGACTAGCGGGGCATGAGCAGTTCTTC.

This clone was detected only once. The gene calls are TRBV9 and TRBJ2-5; D not resolved. V shed 0 bases and J shed 4 bases, with 7 bases lying between them. The CDR3 length is 13 residues. Germline CDR1 reads SGDLS; CDR2 reads YYNGEE. This CDR3 is CASSVESRETQYF. CDR3 DNA: TGTGCCAGCAGCGTAGAATCCAGAGAGACCCAGTACTTC.